The T cell receptor beta chain described here comes from a study of blood T cell repertoires in COVID-19 (dated by TCRdb to 2020 to 2021). Study-wide context: Collaborator samples came from the United States, Italy and Spain and covered acute and convalescent phases of COVID-19. The material from the prospective study consisted of cDNA or gDNA derived from T cells, B-cell-depleted T cells, or PBMCs. A de-identified subject ID, COVID-19 status, age in years and sex were almost always included in the sample metadata. Subjects who had been exposed to COVID-19, were actively infected with it, or had recovered from it provided the deeply sampled blood TCRbeta repertoires that made up the dataset. The samples were drawn from the first 160 participants of the ongoing ImmuneRACE study and from over 950 subjects provided by 6 global collaborators. Where available, HLA class I and class II types were taken from metadata supplied by the sample provider and were not determined by assay-based typing. The repertoires were made available in a free public database intended to serve as a resource for research on the immune response to SARS-CoV-2. Beyond this particular receptor, the publication reports: How much clinical and demographic metadata was included differed by source and by participant, and the metadata was provided uncurated.

The immunoSEQ Assay, a bias-controlled multiplex PCR, was used to amplify TCRbeta CDR3 regions from genomic DNA. From the authors' description of their analysis: The number of nucleated cells in each sample was estimated by amplification of reference gene primers within the assay. To quantify the absolute abundance of each unique TCRbeta CDR3 rearrangement, sequence reads were collapsed and filtered. For each sample, productive Simpson clonality was calculated as the square root of Simpson's diversity index over productive rearrangements. The clones in this table, taken by TCRdb from immuneACCESS, are in-frame only. Not every clone is retained; where verified, under half of the shortfall comes from an unresolved V gene, and the cause of the rest is unknown. The V and J calls and clone size were taken over from that table, and D and trimming were inferred from the DNA. Recorded for this sample are some 500,000 clones; approximately 87% of them occurred a single time. Clones ranked in the top ten supply approximately 1.8% of the sample.

This clone was recorded once. The target of this receptor is not known. No qualities accompany the bases; no much larger clone lies one base away. Participants in the prospective study were enrolled through a virtual design, were aged roughly 18 to 100 years, and lived in 24 United States geographic areas. Cohort assignment in the prospective study relied on participant-reported clinical history from a screening survey and a study questionnaire. Recovered participants in ImmuneRACE Cohort 3 were defined as having two consecutive negative NP/OP PCR tests, clearance from a healthcare professional, or resolution of symptoms. In the prospective study, whole blood, serum and a nasopharyngeal or oropharyngeal swab were collected from each participant by mobile phlebotomists. Participants in the prospective study had the option to provide additional blood draws and questionnaires over a roughly two-month period. Before DNA extraction, prospective study blood samples were shipped either frozen or at room temperature.

The germline V gene encodes CDR1 MGHDK and CDR2 SYGVNS. The junction carries 11 bases between V and J, which are trimmed by 1 base and 8 bases respectively. Including cysteine and phenylalanine, the CDR3 has 13 amino acids. The entry retains the CDR3 DNA only, 39 bases that are in frame from base 1. This sequence originates from a woman in her forties who had recovered from COVID-19. The sample consisted of PBMCs or T cells enriched from blood (not recorded which). The receptor chain draws on TRBV25-1 and TRBJ1-2; possibly the D gene is TRBD1, per 5 matching bases. The DNA reads as follows: TGTGCCAGCAGTGAATTGCCTGGGGGGGGCTACACCTTC. Its protein is CASSELPGGGYTF.